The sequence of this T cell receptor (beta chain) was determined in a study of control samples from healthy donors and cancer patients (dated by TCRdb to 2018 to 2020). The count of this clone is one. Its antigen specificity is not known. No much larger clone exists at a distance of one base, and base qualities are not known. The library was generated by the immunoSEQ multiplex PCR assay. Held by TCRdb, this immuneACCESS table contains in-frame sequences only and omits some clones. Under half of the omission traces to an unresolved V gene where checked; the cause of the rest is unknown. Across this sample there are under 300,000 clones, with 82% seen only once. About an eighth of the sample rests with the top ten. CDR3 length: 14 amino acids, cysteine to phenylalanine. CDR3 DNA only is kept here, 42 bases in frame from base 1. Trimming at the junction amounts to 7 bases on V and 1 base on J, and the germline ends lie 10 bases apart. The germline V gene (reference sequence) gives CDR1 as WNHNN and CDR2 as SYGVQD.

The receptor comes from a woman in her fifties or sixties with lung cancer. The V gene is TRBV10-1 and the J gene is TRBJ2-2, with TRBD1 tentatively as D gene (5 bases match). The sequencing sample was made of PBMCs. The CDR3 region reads CASIAQGNTGELFF. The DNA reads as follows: TGCGCCAGCATAGCTCAGGGGAACACCGGGGAGCTGTTTTTT.